This T cell receptor (beta chain) was recorded in a study of lymphopenia after photon versus proton radiotherapy (dated by TCRdb to about 2019). For the wider study: In patients with gastrointestinal tumors who developed high-grade lymphopenia, the study compared the immunological effects of photon radiation therapy with those of proton radiation therapy. The 20 or so patients in the cohort had gastrointestinal tumors, were treated with either photon or proton therapy, and subsequently developed lymphopenia. The study was designed to characterize how the impact on the immune system differs between the two radiation modalities.

The library was built by means of the immunoSEQ multiplex PCR assay. T cell repertoires were profiled by deep sequencing of rearranged TCR beta loci, alongside multiparametric flow cytometry. TCRdb took this table from immuneACCESS and kept in-frame rearrangements with V and J called. Such tables lack part of the clones; where checked against another copy, unresolved V genes explain under half of the gap, and the rest is unexplained. The sample profile shows about 24,000 clones; approximately 80% of them were found once. The top ten hold roughly 23% of the sample. About this clone itself: What antigen it recognizes has not been identified. No per-base quality is available; no much larger clone lies one base away.

The paper's findings and limits, for the study overall: The survival association was examined only in patients who died, and the authors described better survival with proton therapy as a possibility, not as a demonstrated result. Across the cohort, an inverse correlation was found between a larger post-nadir drop in TCR diversity and overall survival time among patients who died. After the lymphocyte count nadir, oligoclonal expansion, especially of CD8+ Temra cells, was observed in photon-treated repertoires, and the drop in diversity was driven by this expansion. During treatment, patients who received proton therapy stayed relatively stable, whereas patients who received photon therapy lost naive T cells and TCR diversity and gained effector/memory populations.

Taken from the germline V gene, the CDR1 and CDR2 loops are SGHDN and FVKESK. V and J are truncated by 0 bases and 3 bases respectively, leaving an intervening sequence of 12 bases. The CDR3 covers 15 residues, taking in both the cysteine and the phenylalanine. Of all the DNA, just the CDR3 is kept, 45 bases in frame from base 1. Sequenced material: peripheral blood, taken from a patient treated with photon-based radiotherapy. The origin of this receptor is a man aged 35 to 55 with gastric cancer. Recombination connected TRBV14 to TRBJ2-7; no D gene call is confident. CDR3 reads: CASSQDSVTYYEQYF. The bases are TGTGCCAGCAGCCAAGACTCAGTTACTTACTACGAGCAGTACTTC.